This TCR beta chain was profiled in a study of post-analysis software for immune sequencing data. Study at large: Relapsing-remitting, secondary progressive and progressive-relapsing multiple sclerosis were all included among the disease courses. Regarding the study as a whole: Diversity measured as normalized Chao1 was significantly lower in multiple sclerosis patients than in controls. About 5 TRBV segments were more frequent in patients than controls; TRBV5-6, TRBV5-1 and TRBV20-1 belonged to this group. F measure clustering grouped samples strongly by preparation batch.

Unique molecular identifiers had been added to the TCR beta cDNA libraries. Out of roughly 0.85 to 11 million T cells, a few hundred thousand cDNA molecules were generated. In TCRdb, the PCR reads were re-called with MiXCR into one record per CDR3 protein. The sample consists of fewer than 600,000 distinct CDR3 sequences, under 55% of them appearing once. Losses at the gene ends were 6 bases for V and 5 bases for J; bases not matched to a gene: 4. The CDR3 has 13 residues. Remarks on this clonotype: Its antigen is currently unknown.

Material for sequencing was blood. The source is a girl aged 10 to 17 with multiple sclerosis. J is TRBJ2-5 and V is TRBV12-3 or TRBV12-4, with 9 bases lining up with TRBD1. CDR3 DNA sequence: TGTGCCAGCAGACAGGGGGCCGGGGAGACCCAGTACTTC. Protein product: CASRQGAGETQYF.